This T cell receptor beta chain comes out of a study of blood T cell repertoires in COVID-19. Across the whole study: The analysed material was cDNA or gDNA that came from T cells, B-cell-depleted T cells, or PBMCs.

Authors' methods: Estimation of nucleated cell counts was performed using reference gene primer amplification. The protocol was immunoSEQ multiplex PCR, while the TCRdb copy is restricted to in-frame clones and leaves out a portion. V and J calls and clone size are copied from that table; D and trimming were computed from the DNA. The sample has around 270,000 clones, approximately 89% seen once. This CDR3 is 14 amino acids long. Trimming cost V 5 bases and J 4 bases; bases outside gene matches: 8. Germline CDR1 SGHAT, CDR2 FQNNGV. This clonotype originated in a man aged 35-49 years who had recovered from COVID-19. The sample comprised peripheral blood. The J gene is TRBJ2-7, the V gene TRBV11-2; the match to TRBD1 covers 7 bases. CDR3 in amino acids: CASSPVGQRYEQYF. The CDR3 nucleotides are TGTGCCAGCAGCCCCGTGGGACAGAGGTACGAGCAGTACTTC.